Following are 21 T cell receptor beta chains from one sample sequenced in a study of memory CD4+ T cells and cytomegalovirus serostatus. Libraries were prepared by immunoSEQ multiplex PCR; TCRdb keeps only in-frame clonotypes and omits some of them. The repertoire holds 50,000 to 75,000 clones, with 82% as singletons. Single viable CD3+CD4+CD8-CD45RO+ cells were sorted as the memory CD4+ T cells. The sequenced sample was memory CD4+ T cells from blood. The receptors were gathered from an adult in good health and CMV-seronegative.

This clone was detected ten times or more. The V and J genes are TRBV14 and TRBJ1-1; D gene uncertain. The V end lost 1 base, the J end lost 11 bases, and 11 bases lay between the germline ends. Per germline, CDR1 SGHDN and CDR2 FVKESK. This CDR3 is built from 12 residues. The CDR3 sequence: CASSQVQFVAFF. The CDR3 DNA sequence: TGTGCCAGCAGCCAAGTGCAGTTCGTTGCTTTCTTT.

The chain links TRBV5-1 to TRBJ2-7; 9 bases map to TRBD1. The CDR3 sequence is 15 residues long. V gave up 4 bases and J gave up 3 bases; unmatched junction bases: 8. CDR1 and CDR2 from the germline V gene are SGHRS and YFSETQ. CDR3 nucleotides: TGCGCCAGCAGCCCCCTGGGACAGGGTGGCTACGAGCAGTACTTC. Protein: CASSPLGQGGYEQYF.

This sequence joins TRBV5-1 and TRBJ2-5, with 9 bases matching TRBD1. The CDR3 is 14 amino acids. CDR1 is SGHRS and CDR2 is YFSETQ in the germline V gene. Trimming cost V 4 bases and J 2 bases; bases outside gene matches: 3. CDR3 in DNA: TGCGCCAGCAGCAAAGACAGGGGGCAAGAGACCCAGTACTTC. Encoded protein: CASSKDRGQETQYF.

The chain recombines TRBV30 with TRBJ2-5, with a possible D match to TRBD2 (6 bases). The ends were cut back, 1 base at V and 5 bases at J, with 20 bases in the middle. From germline, CDR1 is GTSNPN and CDR2 SVGIG (reference sequence). The CDR3 has 16 amino acids. Here the CDR3 reads CAWSANLARPGETQYF. CDR3 sequence (DNA): TGTGCCTGGAGTGCTAACCTAGCGCGCCCCGGGGAGACCCAGTACTTC.

The chain combines TRBV4-1 with TRBJ2-5; 7 nucleotides match TRBD2. Trimming took 1 base from V and 2 from J; bases not matched to a gene: 13. This CDR3 contains 18 residues. Germline V lookup: CDR1 MGHRA, CDR2 YSYEKL. The CDR3 region has the DNA TGCGCCAGCAGCCAAGCACCGAGGGCTAGCGGACTTCAAGAGACCCAGTACTTC. It translates to CASSQAPRASGLQETQYF.

This chain joins TRBV5-1 and TRBJ2-1, with 7 bases lining up with TRBD2. From germline, CDR1 is SGHRS and CDR2 YFSETQ. V trimming: 1 base; J trimming: 7 bases; junction bases outside the gene matches: 11. The CDR3 consists of 16 residues. CDR3 DNA sequence: TGCGCCAGCAGCTTGTCTTCTGGCGGGGGAAGGAATGAGCAGTTCTTC. This encodes CASSLSSGGGRNEQFF. The full variable domain, rest sourced from reference TRBV5-1 and TRBJ2-1, is KAGVTQTPRYLIKTRGQQVTLSCSPISGHRSVSWYQQTPGQGLQFLFEYFSETQRNKGNFPGRFSGRQFSNSRSEMNVSTLELGDSALYLCASSLSSGGGRNEQFFGPGTRLTVL.

The chain has TRBV5-4 and TRBJ1-6; D gene uncertain. The V end was cut by 9 bases, the J end by 7 bases, with 20 bases between. The CDR3 has 15 residues. Looked up from germline, CDR1 is SGHNT and CDR2 is YYREEE (reference sequence). The CDR3 spells CAMRSPPGVNSPLHF. DNA of the CDR3: TGTGCCATGCGCTCCCCGCCGGGAGTAAATTCACCCCTCCACTTT.

V is TRBV7-9 and J is TRBJ2-5; D not resolved. Germline V CDR1 and CDR2: SEHNR, FQNEAQ (reference sequence). The CDR3 consists of 12 residues. V lost 9 bases to trimming and J lost 0 bases, with 8 bases between them. CDR3 sequence (DNA): TGTGCCAGTTGGACGGACCAAGAGACCCAGTACTTC. It translates to CASWTDQETQYF.

This rearrangement joins TRBV28 to TRBJ1-1; unclear D gene. Trimming pared 2 bases from V and 5 bases from J, leaving 6 bases between. Germline V gene data show CDR1 as MDHEN and CDR2 as SYDVKM. CDR3 size: 12 residues. CDR3 amino acids: CASSLIRTEAFF. CDR3 DNA sequence: TGTGCCAGCAGTTTAATAAGAACTGAAGCTTTCTTT. Full variable domain (remainder filled in from reference TRBV28 and TRBJ1-1): DVKVTQSSRYLVKRTGEKVFLECVQDMDHENMFWYRQDPGLGLRLIYFSYDVKMKEKGDIPEGYSVSREKKERFSLILESASTNQTSMYLCASSLIRTEAFFGQGTRLTVV.

In this sample, this clone turned up once. The V and J genes are TRBV6-5 and TRBJ1-2; 9 positions match TRBD1. The V gene end was trimmed by 6 bases and the J gene end by 8 bases; junction bases not matched to a gene: 4. CDR3 length: 12 residues. The germline CDR1 and CDR2 sequences are MNHEY and SVGAGI. CDR3 region: CASSGQGMGYTF. As DNA, the CDR3 is TGTGCCAGCAGCGGACAGGGGATGGGCTACACCTTC.

This clone was found once. J is TRBJ1-1 and V is TRBV5-4, with D unclear. Germline-derived CDR1 and CDR2 are SGHNT and YYREEE (reference sequence). The germline V and J ends were trimmed by 0 bases and 3 bases, with 6 bases remaining between them. The CDR3 sequence is 13 residues long. CDR3 sequence: CASSLETDTEAFF. CDR3 in DNA: TGTGCCAGCAGCTTGGAAACGGACACTGAAGCTTTCTTT.

V usage is TRBV5-1 and J usage is TRBJ2-1; a weak D match, TRBD2 (6 bases). The CDR3 totals 14 residues. Looked up from germline, CDR1 is SGHRS and CDR2 is YFSETQ. Trimming stripped 4 bases from V and 5 bases from J, with 13 bases between. Written as DNA, the CDR3 is TGCGCCAGCAGCCGGGGGACTGTTCACAATGAGCAGTTCTTC. The encoded protein is CASSRGTVHNEQFF.

The rearrangement joins TRBV6-1 to TRBJ1-1, with D unresolved. Germline V gives CDR1 MNHNS, CDR2 SASEGT. Trimming stripped 4 bases from V and 0 bases from J, with 12 bases between. The CDR3 extends over 15 amino acids. Here the CDR3 DNA reads TGTGCCAGCAGTGCACCTCTCGGGATGAACACTGAAGCTTTCTTT. Translation: CASSAPLGMNTEAFF.

The chain couples TRBV7-3 to TRBJ2-2; unclear D gene. The germline V gene has CDR1 SGHTA and CDR2 FQGTGA. Trimming took off 5 bases at V and 4 bases at J, with 8 bases between the two ends. The CDR3 runs to 13 residues. The CDR3 region has the DNA TGTGCCAGCAGCCCCGACTCCACCGGGGAGCTGTTTTTT. It yields the protein CASSPDSTGELFF.

This clone has just a few counts. The genes are TRBV7-8 and TRBJ2-7; D is ambiguous. CDR1 is SGHVS, CDR2 FQNEAQ, per germline. Trimming took 4 bases from V and 0 from J, leaving 7 bases between them. This CDR3 spans 13 amino acids. The CDR3 protein is CASSSRSSYEQYF. As DNA, the CDR3 is TGTGCCAGCAGCTCAAGATCCTCCTACGAGCAGTACTTC.

J is TRBJ1-3 and V is TRBV23-1, with no clear D. TRBV23-1 is assigned to the ORF class and has an uncertain function. This CDR3 region has 15 residues. V was trimmed by 2 bases and J by 4 bases, leaving 12 bases between them. CDR3 DNA: TGCGCCAGCAGTCAACGCCCTATAGGGGGAAACACCATATATTTT. Translated, it gives CASSQRPIGGNTIYF.

The rearrangement links TRBV5-4 to TRBJ1-3; D is ambiguous. Germline lookup yields CDR1 SGHNT and CDR2 YYREEE (reference sequence). The CDR3 sequence is 14 residues long. Trimming left V 2 bases short and J 2 bases short, with 8 bases between. The CDR3 nucleotides read TGTGCCAGCAGCTTCGGAGAGCCTGGAAACACCATATATTTT. Its translation: CASSFGEPGNTIYF.

The rearrangement joins TRBV28 to TRBJ2-7; D ambiguous. The CDR3 loop spans 12 amino acids. Germline values: CDR1 MDHEN, CDR2 SYDVKM. V was shortened by 1 base and J by 7 bases, with 8 bases between the two germline ends. CDR3 coding DNA: TGTGCCAGCAGTTTATCCGCCCGGGAGCAGTACTTC. Protein: CASSLSAREQYF.

The J gene is TRBJ2-1, the V gene TRBV9; maybe TRBD2 (7 bases). Trimming took 3 bases from V and 1 from J, leaving 23 bases between them. From germline, CDR1 is SGDLS and CDR2 YYNGEE. This CDR3 spans 19 amino acids. The CDR3, as DNA: TGTGCCAGCAGCGAGTCGCCAAGGGGGGGCGTTGGTTCCTACAATGAGCAGTTCTTC. Residues: CASSESPRGGVGSYNEQFF.

V usage is TRBV10-2 and J usage is TRBJ1-1, with TRBD1 as a possible D gene (5 bases). Germline V gives CDR1 WSHSY, CDR2 SAAADI. V gave up 6 bases and J gave up 4 bases, with 15 bases separating them. This CDR3 has 14 residues. CDR3 sequence: CASSLRGQGTEAFF. For the CDR3, the DNA is TGCGCCAGCAGCCTGAGAGGGCAGGGCACTGAAGCTTTCTTT.

The chain joins TRBV7-9 to TRBJ1-4; maybe TRBD1 (6 bases). CDR1 is SEHNR, CDR2 FQNEAQ, per germline (reference sequence). Trimming removed 5 bases at V and 4 bases at J, with 17 bases between. This CDR3 is 16 amino acids long. This chain's CDR3 is CASSRGDGGVNEKLFF. The CDR3 coding sequence is TGTGCCAGCAGCCGGGGGGACGGGGGCGTTAATGAAAAACTGTTTTTT.